This T cell receptor beta chain was profiled in a study of CD8 T cells in Susac syndrome. RNA was extracted with the RNeasy kit, and a quantity of about 0.5 to 1 ug was reverse transcribed using random hexamers. TCRdb re-analysed the immunoSEQ multiplex PCR reads in MiXCR, keeping a single row per CDR3 protein. This table has fewer than 150,000 distinct CDR3 sequences, approximately 93% appearing once. Germline lookup yields CDR1 MNHNS and CDR2 SASEGT. Trimming shortened V by 7 bases and J by 5 bases, and 15 bases separated the two germline ends. The CDR3 consists of 14 residues. Input material: CD4+ T cells from PBMCs. The V call is TRBV6-1, the J call TRBJ1-3; D not certain. This sequence was found in a human donor with multiple sclerosis. CDR3 DNA sequence: TGTGCCAGCACCGCCCTAGAAGGGAGAAACACCATATATTTT. This encodes CASTALEGRNTIYF.